This TCR beta chain was identified in a study of T-cell reconstitution after alpha-beta-depleted transplantation in children. With 8 bases removed from V and 8 bases from J, the gap between germline ends came to 12 bases. The CDR3 length is 11 residues. From germline, CDR1 is MNHNS and CDR2 SASEGT. Overall study findings and caveats: At one year after transplant, newly produced T cells mostly accounted for T-cell counts and diversity. Surviving recipient T cells and thymic progenitors produced the high day-60 TCRbeta diversity seen in some patients. Reportedly, alpha-beta T cells present about two months post-transplant originated from several hundred expanded clones of graft origin.

A few counts support this clonotype. The antigen remains unidentified. Construction of the TCRbeta library involved unique molecular identifiers. TCRdb independently ran MiXCR on the PCR reads; one entry per CDR3 protein. The data contain about a million distinct CDR3 sequences, roughly 29% of them seen just once; the ten biggest clones take up approximately 30%. The chain combines TRBV6-1 with TRBJ1-2; D ambiguous. The sample was PBMCs, mostly from graft donor cells, taken 360 days after TCRalphabeta/CD19-depleted stem cell transplant. This TCR was recovered from a boy under three years old who had a stem cell transplant for SCID, so the T cells may come from the graft donor. This CDR3 is CASDGDGGYTF. DNA of the CDR3: TGTGCCAGCGACGGTGATGGGGGCTACACCTTC.